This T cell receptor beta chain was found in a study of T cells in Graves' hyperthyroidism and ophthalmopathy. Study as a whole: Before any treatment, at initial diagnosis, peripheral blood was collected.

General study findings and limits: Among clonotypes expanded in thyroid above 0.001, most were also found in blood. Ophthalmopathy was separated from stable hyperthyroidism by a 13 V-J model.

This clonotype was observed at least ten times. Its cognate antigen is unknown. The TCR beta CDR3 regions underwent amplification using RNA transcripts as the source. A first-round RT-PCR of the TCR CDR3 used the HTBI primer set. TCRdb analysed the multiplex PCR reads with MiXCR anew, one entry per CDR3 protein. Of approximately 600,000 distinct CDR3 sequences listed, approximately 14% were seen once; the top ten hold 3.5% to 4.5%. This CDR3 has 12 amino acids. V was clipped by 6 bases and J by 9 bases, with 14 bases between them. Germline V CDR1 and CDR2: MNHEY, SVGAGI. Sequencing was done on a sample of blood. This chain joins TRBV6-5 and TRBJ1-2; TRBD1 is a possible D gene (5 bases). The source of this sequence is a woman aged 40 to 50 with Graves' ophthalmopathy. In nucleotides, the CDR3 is TGTGCCAGCAGACCGGGAGGGGTCAGCTACACCTTC. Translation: CASRPGGVSYTF.